The entry that follows covers one TCR beta chain sequence. The antigen is not known. The sample belongs to a study of cytomegalovirus exposure and HLA in healthy donors. Study-level background: Unique TCRs numbering approximately 81 million, obtained from HLA-typed donors, made up an early data release. Broader study findings: In a later analysis, productive TCRs from donors in an Asian-associated ancestry cluster reportedly carried fewer N-insertions than the cohort mean.

Primers for the PCR totalled 60 Vbeta and 13 Jbeta. Some clones are missing from TCRdb's copy, which holds only in-frame ones; the method was immunoSEQ multiplex PCR. This table holds roughly 180,000 clones, about 77% found once. Germline V gives CDR1 MGHDK, CDR2 SYGVNS. The CDR3 has 17 amino acids. V lost 4 bases and J lost 10; bases outside the gene matches: 19. The sequencing sample was made of PBMCs. The genes are TRBV25-1 and TRBJ2-1; TRBD1 aligns across 7 bases. The source is a woman in her twenties or thirties in good health and CMV-seropositive. CDR3 nucleotides: TGTGCCAGCAGTGGGGGGCCTCCGACAGGGCCGCGCAGGGAGCAGTTCTTC. Amino acid sequence: CASSGGPPTGPRREQFF.